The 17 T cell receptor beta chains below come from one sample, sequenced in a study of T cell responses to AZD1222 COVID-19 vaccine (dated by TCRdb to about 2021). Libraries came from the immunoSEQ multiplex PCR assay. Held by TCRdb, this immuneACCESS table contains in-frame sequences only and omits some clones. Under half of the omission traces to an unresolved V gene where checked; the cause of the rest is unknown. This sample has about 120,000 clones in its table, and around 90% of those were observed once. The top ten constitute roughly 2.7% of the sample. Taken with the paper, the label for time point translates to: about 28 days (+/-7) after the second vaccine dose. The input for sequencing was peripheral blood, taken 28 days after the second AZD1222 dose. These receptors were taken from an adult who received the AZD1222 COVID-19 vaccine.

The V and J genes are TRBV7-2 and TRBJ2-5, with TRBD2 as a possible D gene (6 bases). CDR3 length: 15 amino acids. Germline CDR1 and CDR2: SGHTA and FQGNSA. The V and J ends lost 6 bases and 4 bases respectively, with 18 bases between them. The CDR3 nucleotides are TGTGCCAGCAGTTCACCACGGGGGAGGAGAGAGACCCAGTACTTC. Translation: CASSSPRGRRETQYF.

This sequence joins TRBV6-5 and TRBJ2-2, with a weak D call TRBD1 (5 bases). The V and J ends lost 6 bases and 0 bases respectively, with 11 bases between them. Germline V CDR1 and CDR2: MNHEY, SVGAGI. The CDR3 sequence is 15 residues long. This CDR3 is CASSREGTNTGELFF. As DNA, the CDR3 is TGTGCCAGCAGCAGGGAAGGGACGAACACCGGGGAGCTGTTTTTT.

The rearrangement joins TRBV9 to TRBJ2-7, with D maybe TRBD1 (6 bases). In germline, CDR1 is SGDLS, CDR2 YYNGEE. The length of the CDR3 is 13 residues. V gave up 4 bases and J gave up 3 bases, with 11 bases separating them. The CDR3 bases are TGTGCCAGCAGCACAGGGATAAACTACGAGCAGTACTTC. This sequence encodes CASSTGINYEQYF.

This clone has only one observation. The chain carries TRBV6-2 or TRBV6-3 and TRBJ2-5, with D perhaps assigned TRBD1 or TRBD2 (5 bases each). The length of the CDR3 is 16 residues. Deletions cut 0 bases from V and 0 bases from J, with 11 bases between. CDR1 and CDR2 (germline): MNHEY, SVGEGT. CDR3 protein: CASSYSMGTYQETQYF. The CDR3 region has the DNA TGTGCCAGCAGTTACTCAATGGGGACGTACCAAGAGACCCAGTACTTC.

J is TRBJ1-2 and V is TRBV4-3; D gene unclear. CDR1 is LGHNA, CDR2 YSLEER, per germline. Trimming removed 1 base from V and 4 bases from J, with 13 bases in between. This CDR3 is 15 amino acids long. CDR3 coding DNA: TGCGCCAGCAGCCAAGGAACGGTGATAATCTATGGCTACACCTTC. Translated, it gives CASSQGTVIIYGYTF.

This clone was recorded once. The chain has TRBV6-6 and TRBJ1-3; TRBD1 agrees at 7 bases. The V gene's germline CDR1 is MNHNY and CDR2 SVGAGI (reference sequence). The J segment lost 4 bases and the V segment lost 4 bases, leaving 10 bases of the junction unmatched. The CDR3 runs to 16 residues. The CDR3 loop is CASSSTTGDVGNTIYF. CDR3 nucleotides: TGTGCCAGCAGTTCGACTACAGGGGATGTCGGAAACACCATATATTTT.

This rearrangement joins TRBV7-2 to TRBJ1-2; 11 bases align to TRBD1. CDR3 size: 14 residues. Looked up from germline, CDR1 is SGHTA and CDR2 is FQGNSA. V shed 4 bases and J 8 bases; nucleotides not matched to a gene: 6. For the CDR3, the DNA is TGTGCCAGCAGCTCAGCCGGGACAGGGGGAGGCTACACCTTC. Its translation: CASSSAGTGGGYTF.

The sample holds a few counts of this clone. CDR3: CASSELLTETSYGYTF. The CDR3 DNA reads TGTGCCAGCAGTGAGTTGTTGACAGAGACCTCCTATGGCTACACCTTC. The V and J genes are TRBV2 and TRBJ1-2, with D tentatively TRBD1 (5 bases). CDR1 is SNHLY and CDR2 is FYNNEI in the germline V gene. The CDR3 contains 16 residues. Trimming took 3 bases from V and 4 from J, leaving 18 bases between them.

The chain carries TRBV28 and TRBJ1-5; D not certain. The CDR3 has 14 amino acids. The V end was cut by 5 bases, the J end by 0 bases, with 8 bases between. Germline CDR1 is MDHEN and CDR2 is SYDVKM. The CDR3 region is CASSPTNSNQPQHF. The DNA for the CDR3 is TGTGCCAGCAGTCCAACGAATAGCAATCAGCCCCAGCATTTT.

The CDR3 loop is CASSPRRVRFNSPLHF. The DNA for the CDR3 is TGTGCCAGCAGCCCCAGGAGGGTGAGGTTTAATTCACCCCTCCACTTT. V and J are TRBV7-2 and TRBJ1-6; no clear D gene. Germline loops: CDR1 SGHTA, CDR2 FQGNSA. The CDR3 spans 16 residues. V shed 5 bases and J shed 6 bases, with 17 bases lying between them. Together with reference TRBV7-2 and TRBJ1-6, the CDR3 gives the full variable domain: GAGVSQSPSNKVTEKGKDVELRCDPISGHTALYWYRQSLGQGLEFLIYFQGNSAPDKSGLPSDRFSAERTGGSVSTLTIQRTQQEDSAVYLCASSPRRVRFNSPLHFGNGTRLTVT.

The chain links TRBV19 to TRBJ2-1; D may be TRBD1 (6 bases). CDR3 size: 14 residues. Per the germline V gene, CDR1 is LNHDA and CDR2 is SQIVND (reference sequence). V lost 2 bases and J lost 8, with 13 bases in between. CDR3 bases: TGTGCCAGTAGTATACAGGGGAAGACGGATGAGCAGTTCTTC. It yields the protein CASSIQGKTDEQFF.

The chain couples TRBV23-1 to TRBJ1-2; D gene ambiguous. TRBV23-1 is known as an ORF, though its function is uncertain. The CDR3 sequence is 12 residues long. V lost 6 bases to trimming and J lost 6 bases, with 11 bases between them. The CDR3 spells CASRREKDGYTF. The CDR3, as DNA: TGCGCCAGCAGACGGGAGAAGGATGGCTACACCTTC.

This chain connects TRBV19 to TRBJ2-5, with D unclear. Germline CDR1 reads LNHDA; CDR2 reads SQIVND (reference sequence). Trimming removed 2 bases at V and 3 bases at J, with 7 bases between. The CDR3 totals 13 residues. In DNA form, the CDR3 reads TGTGCCAGTAGTATACGGGCGGAAGAGACCCAGTACTTC. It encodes CASSIRAEETQYF.

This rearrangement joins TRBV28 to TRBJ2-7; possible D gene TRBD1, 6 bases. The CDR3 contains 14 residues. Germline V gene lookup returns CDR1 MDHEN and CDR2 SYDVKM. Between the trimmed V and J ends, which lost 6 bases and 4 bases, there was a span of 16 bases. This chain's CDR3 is CASRDSGPGYEQYF. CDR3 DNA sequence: TGTGCCAGCAGGGACAGTGGGCCTGGATACGAGCAGTACTTC.

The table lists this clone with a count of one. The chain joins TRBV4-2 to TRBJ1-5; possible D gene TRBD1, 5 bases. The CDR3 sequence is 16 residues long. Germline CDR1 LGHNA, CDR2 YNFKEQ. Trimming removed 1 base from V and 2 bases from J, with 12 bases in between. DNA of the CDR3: TGTGCCAGCAGCCAAGCCCCCGGGGGAGGCAATCAGCCCCAGCATTTT. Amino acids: CASSQAPGGGNQPQHF.

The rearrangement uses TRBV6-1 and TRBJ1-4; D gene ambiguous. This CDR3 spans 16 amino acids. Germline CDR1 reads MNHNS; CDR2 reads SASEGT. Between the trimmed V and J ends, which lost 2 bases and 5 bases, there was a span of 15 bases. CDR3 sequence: CASSERWVKGNEKLFF. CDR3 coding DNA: TGTGCCAGCAGTGAAAGATGGGTGAAGGGAAATGAAAAACTGTTTTTT.

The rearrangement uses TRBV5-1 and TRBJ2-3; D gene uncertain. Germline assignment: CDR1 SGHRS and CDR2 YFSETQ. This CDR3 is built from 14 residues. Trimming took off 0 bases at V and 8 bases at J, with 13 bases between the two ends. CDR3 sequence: CASSLAQAKATQYF. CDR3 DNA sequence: TGCGCCAGCAGCTTGGCCCAGGCTAAGGCTACGCAGTATTTT.